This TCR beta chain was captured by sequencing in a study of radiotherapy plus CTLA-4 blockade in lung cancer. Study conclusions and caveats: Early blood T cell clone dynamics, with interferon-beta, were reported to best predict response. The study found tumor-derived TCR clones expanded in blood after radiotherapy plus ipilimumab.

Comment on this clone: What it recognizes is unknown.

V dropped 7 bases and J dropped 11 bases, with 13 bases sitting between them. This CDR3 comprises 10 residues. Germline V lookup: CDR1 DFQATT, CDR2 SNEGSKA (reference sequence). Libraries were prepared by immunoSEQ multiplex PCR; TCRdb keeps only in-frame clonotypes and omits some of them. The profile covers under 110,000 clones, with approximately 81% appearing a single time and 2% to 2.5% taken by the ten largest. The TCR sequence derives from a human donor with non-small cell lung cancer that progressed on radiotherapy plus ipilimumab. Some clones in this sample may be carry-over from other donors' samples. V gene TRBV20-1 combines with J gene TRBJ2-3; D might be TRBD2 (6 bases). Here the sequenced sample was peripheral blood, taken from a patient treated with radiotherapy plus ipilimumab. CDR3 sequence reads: CSVAAGMQYF. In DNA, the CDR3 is TGCAGTGTGGCGGCGGGGATGCAGTATTTT.